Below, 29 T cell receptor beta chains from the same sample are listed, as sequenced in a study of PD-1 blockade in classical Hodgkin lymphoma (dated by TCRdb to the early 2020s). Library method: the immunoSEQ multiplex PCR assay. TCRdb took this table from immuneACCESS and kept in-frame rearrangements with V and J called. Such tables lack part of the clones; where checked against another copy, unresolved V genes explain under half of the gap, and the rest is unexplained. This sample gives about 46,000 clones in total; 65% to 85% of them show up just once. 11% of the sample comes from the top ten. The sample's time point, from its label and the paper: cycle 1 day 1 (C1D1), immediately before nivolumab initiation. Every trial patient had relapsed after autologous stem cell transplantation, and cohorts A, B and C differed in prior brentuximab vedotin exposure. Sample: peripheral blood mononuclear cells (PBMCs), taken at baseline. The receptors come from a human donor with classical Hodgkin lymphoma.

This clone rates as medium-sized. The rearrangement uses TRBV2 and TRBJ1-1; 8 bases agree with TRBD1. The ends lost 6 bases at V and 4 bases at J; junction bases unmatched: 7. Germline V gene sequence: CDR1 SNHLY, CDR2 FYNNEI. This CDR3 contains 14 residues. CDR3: CASRDDRGGTEAFF. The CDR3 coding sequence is TGTGCCAGCAGAGACGACAGGGGTGGCACTGAAGCTTTCTTT.

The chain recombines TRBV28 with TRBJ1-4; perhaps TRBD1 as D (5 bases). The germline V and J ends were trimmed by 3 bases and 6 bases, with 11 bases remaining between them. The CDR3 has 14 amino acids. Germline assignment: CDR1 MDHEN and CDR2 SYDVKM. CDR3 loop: CASSFSGRDEKLFF. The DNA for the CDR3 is TGTGCCAGCAGTTTTTCAGGGAGGGATGAAAAACTGTTTTTT. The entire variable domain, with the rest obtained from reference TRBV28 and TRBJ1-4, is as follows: DVKVTQSSRYLVKRTGEKVFLECVQDMDHENMFWYRQDPGLGLRLIYFSYDVKMKEKGDIPEGYSVSREKKERFSLILESASTNQTSMYLCASSFSGRDEKLFFGSGTQLSVL.

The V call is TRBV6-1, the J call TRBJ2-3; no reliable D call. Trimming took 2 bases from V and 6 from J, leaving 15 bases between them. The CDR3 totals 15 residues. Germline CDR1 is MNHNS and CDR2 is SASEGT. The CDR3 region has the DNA TGTGCCAGCAGTGAAAGAGCCGGCGTGTGGGATACGCAGTATTTT. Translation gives CASSERAGVWDTQYF.

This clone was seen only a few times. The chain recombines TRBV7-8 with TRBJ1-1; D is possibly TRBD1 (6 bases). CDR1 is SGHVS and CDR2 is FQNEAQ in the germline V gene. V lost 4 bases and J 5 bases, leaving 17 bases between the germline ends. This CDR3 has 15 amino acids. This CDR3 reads CASSSLGGGFTEAFF. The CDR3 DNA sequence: TGTGCCAGCAGCTCCTTGGGAGGGGGGTTTACTGAAGCTTTCTTT.

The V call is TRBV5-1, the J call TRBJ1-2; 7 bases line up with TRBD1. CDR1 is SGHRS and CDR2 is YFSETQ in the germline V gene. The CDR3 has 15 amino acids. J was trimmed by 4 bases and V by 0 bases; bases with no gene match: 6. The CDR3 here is CASSLVSGTAYGYTF. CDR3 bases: TGCGCCAGCAGCTTGGTGTCCGGGACAGCCTATGGCTACACCTTC.

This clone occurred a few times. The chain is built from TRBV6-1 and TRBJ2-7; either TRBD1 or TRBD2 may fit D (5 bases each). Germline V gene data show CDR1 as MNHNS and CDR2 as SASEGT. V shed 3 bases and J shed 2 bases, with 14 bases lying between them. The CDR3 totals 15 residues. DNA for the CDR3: TGTGCCAGCAGTGATTTTCACGGGGCGGCCTACGAGCAGTACTTC. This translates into CASSDFHGAAYEQYF.

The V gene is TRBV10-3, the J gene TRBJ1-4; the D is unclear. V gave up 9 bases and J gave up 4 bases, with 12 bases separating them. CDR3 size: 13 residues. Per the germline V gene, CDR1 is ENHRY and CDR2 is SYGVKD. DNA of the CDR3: TGTGCCATATCGAGGCAGGTTAATGAAAAACTGTTTTTT. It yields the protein CAISRQVNEKLFF.

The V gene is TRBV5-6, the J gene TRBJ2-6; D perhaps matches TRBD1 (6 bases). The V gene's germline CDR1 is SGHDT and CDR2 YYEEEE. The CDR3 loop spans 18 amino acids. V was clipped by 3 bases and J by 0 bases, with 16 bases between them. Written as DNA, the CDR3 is TGTGCCAGCAGCTCGTTGGGCAGGGGATCCTCTGGGGCCAACGTCCTGACTTTC. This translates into CASSSLGRGSSGANVLTF.

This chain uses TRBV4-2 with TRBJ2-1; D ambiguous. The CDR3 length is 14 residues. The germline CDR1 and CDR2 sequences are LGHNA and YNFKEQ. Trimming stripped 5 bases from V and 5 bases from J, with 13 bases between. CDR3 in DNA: TGTGCCAGCAGCAATTCCGGTGGCGACAATGAGCAGTTCTTC. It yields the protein CASSNSGGDNEQFF.

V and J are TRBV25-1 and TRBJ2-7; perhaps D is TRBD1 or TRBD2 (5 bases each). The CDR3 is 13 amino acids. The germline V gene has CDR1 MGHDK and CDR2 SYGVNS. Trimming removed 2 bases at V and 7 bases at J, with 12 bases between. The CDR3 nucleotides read TGTGCCAGCAGTGAACCAGGGAGTGGTGAGCAGTACTTC. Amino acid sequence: CASSEPGSGEQYF.

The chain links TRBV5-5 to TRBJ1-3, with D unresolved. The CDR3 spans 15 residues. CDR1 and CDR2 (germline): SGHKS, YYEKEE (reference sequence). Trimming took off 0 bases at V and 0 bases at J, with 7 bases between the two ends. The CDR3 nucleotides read TGTGCCAGCAGCTTGGGGGCCTTCTCTGGAAACACCATATATTTT. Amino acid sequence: CASSLGAFSGNTIYF.

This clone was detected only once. This CDR3 is CASSVDAGPYEQYF. The CDR3 coding sequence is TGTGCCAGCAGCGTAGATGCAGGTCCCTACGAGCAGTACTTC. This chain connects TRBV9 to TRBJ2-7; no firm D call. CDR3 length: 14 residues. Trimming took off 0 bases at V and 2 bases at J, with 9 bases between the two ends. The germline V gene has CDR1 SGDLS and CDR2 YYNGEE.

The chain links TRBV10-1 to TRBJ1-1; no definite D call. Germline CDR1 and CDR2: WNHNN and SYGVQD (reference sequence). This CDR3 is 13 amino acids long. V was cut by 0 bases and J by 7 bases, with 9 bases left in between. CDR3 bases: TGCGCCAGCAGTGAGTCATACGGAATTGAAGCTTTCTTT. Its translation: CASSESYGIEAFF.

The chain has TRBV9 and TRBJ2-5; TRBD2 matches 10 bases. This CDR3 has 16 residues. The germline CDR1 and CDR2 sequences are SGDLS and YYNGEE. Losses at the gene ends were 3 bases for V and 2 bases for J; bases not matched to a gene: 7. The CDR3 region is CASSAGSGGAQETQYF. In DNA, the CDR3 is TGTGCCAGCAGCGCAGGGAGCGGGGGGGCTCAAGAGACCCAGTACTTC.

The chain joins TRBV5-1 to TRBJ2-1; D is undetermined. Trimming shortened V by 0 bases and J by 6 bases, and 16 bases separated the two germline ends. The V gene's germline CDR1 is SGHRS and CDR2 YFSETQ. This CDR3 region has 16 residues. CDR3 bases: TGCGCCAGCAGCTTGGTGGCAGGAACCGGACGCAATGAGCAGTTCTTC. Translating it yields CASSLVAGTGRNEQFF. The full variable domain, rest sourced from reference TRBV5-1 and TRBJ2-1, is KAGVTQTPRYLIKTRGQQVTLSCSPISGHRSVSWYQQTPGQGLQFLFEYFSETQRNKGNFPGRFSGRQFSNSRSEMNVSTLELGDSALYLCASSLVAGTGRNEQFFGPGTRLTVL.

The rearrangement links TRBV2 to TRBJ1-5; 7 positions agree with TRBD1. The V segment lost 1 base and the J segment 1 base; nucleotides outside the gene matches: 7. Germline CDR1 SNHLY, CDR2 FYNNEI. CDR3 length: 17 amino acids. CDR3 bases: TGTGCCAGCAGTGAAGTAAGATTGGACAGGAGCAATCAGCCCCAGCATTTT. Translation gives CASSEVRLDRSNQPQHF. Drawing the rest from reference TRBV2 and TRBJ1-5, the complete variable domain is EPEVTQTPSHQVTQMGQEVILRCVPISNHLYFYWYRQILGQKVEFLVSFYNNEISEKSEIFDDQFSVERPDGSNFTLKIRSTKLEDSAMYFCASSEVRLDRSNQPQHFGDGTRLSIL.

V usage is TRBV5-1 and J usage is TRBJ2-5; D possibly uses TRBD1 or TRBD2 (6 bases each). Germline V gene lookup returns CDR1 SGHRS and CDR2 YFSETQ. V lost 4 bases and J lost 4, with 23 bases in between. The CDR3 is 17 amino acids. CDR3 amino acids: CASSSPRGGQRAETQYF. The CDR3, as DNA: TGCGCCAGCAGCAGCCCGCGGGGCGGACAGAGGGCAGAGACCCAGTACTTC.

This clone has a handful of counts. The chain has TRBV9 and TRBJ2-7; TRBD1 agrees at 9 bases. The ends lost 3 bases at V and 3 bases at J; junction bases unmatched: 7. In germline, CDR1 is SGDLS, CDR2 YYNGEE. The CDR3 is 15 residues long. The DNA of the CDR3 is TGTGCCAGCAGCGCCGAGGACAGGGGAGGCTACGAGCAGTACTTC. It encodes CASSAEDRGGYEQYF.

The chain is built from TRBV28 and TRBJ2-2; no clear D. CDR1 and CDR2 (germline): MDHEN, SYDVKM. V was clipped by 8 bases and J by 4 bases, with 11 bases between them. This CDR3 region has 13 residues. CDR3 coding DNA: TGTGCCAGCGCTCAGGATTTCACCGGGGAGCTGTTTTTT. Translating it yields CASAQDFTGELFF.

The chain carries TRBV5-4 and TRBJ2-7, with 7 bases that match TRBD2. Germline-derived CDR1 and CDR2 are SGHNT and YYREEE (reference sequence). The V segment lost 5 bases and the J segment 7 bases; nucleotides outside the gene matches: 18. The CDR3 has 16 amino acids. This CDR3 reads CASSSSLAAPTGEQYF. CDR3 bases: TGTGCCAGCAGTTCTTCCCTAGCGGCCCCTACGGGAGAGCAGTACTTC.

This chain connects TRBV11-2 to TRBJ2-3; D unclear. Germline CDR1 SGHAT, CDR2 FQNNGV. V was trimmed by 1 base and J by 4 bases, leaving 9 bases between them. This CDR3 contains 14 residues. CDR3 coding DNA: TGTGCCAGCAGCTTAGGGCTGGGTCCAGATACGCAGTATTTT. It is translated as CASSLGLGPDTQYF.

As DNA, the CDR3 is TGTGCCAGCAGCCTTACTGGGACAGGGCATACTGAAGCTTTCTTT. Amino acids: CASSLTGTGHTEAFF. V usage is TRBV6-5 and J usage is TRBJ1-1; 9 nucleotides align to TRBD1. Losses at the gene ends were 6 bases for V and 5 bases for J; bases not matched to a gene: 10. Germline assignment: CDR1 MNHEY and CDR2 SVGAGI. The CDR3 loop spans 15 amino acids.

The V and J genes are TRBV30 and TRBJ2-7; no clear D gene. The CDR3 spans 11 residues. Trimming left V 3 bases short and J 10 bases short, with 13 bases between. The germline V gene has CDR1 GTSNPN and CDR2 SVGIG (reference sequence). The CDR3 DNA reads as TGTGCCTGGAGCTACGCCCAACATCAGTACTTC. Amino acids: CAWSYAQHQYF.

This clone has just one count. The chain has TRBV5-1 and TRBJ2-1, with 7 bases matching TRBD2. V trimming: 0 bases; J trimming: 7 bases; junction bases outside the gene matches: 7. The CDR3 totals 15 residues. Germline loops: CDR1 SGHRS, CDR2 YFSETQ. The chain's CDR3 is CASSLAGGYWNEQFF. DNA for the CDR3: TGCGCCAGCAGCTTGGCGGGAGGCTATTGGAATGAGCAGTTCTTC.

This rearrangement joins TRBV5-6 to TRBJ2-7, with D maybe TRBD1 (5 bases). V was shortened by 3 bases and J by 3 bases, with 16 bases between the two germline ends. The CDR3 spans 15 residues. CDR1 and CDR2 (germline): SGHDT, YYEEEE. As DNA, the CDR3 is TGTGCCAGCAGCTCCGCAGGGCCCGCGCTCTACGAGCAGTACTTC. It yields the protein CASSSAGPALYEQYF.

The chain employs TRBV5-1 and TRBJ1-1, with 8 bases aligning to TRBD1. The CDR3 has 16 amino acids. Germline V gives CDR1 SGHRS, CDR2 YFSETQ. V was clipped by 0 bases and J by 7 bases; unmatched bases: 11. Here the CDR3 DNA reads TGCGCCAGCAGCTTGGACTTGGTAGGACAGGGCGGTGAAGCTTTCTTT. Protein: CASSLDLVGQGGEAFF.

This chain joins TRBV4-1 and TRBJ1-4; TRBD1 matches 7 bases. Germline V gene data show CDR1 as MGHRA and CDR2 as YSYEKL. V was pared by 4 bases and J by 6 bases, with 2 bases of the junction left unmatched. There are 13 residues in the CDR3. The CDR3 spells CASSLDRDEKLFF. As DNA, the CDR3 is TGCGCCAGCAGCCTTGACAGGGATGAAAAACTGTTTTTT.

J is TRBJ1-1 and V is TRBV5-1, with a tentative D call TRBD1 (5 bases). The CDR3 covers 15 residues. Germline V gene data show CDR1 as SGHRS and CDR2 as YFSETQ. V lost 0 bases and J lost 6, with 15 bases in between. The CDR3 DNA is TGCGCCAGCAGCTTGGCCCGGCCTTCGGGGGCTGAAGCTTTCTTT. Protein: CASSLARPSGAEAFF.

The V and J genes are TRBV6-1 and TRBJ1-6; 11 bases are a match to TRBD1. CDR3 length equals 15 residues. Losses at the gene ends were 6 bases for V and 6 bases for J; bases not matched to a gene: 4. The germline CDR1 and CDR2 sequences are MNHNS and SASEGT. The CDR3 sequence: CASSRDRGINSPLHF. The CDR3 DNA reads TGTGCCAGCAGCCGGGACAGGGGGATTAATTCACCCCTCCACTTT.